This TCR beta chain was documented in a study of T cell repertoires in cytomegalovirus infection (dated by TCRdb to between 2017 and 2020). About the study as a whole: Recently identified HLA-C-restricted CMV epitopes, whose presentation resists viral immunomodulation, were targeted by peptide stimulations together with well-studied HLA-B-restricted epitopes. Donor HLA type was relevant to the analysis, as public TCR beta signatures indicated carriage of CMV infection together with the matching HLA type.

This clonotype was seen more than once but under ten times. Its antigen is currently not known. No clone much larger than this one lies a single base away; base qualities are absent. There are 15 amino acids in the CDR3, from cysteine to phenylalanine inclusive. Only the CDR3 region is kept as DNA, spanning 45 bases read in frame from base 1. V is shortened by 3 bases, J by 4 bases, and the region joining them spans 12 bases. Sequences SGHVS (CDR1) and FQNEAQ (CDR2) are obtained from the germline V gene. Paper-wide results and their limitations: Cumulative frequency of public TCR beta family members discriminated carriers of CMV infection plus the relevant HLA type in this cohort and an independent roughly 330-donor cohort. The ex vivo response was dominated by HLA-C-restricted CMV-specific TCR beta clonotypes, and the single most frequent clonotype in two of eight donors was supplied by these HLA-C-restricted clonotypes.

In the paper's terms, the treatment or condition label means: in vitro stimulation with specific CMV peptide epitopes to enrich CMV-specific T cells. Instrument used: Illumina HiSeq 1500. TCRdb reprocessed the public reads (quality trimming at Q25 with fastp, clone calling with MiXCR) and kept in-frame beta chains. Each entry is one CDR3 protein sequence, shown with its most common DNA and genes. Present in this sample are about 740,000 distinct CDR3 sequences, around 35% of which were seen just once. Together, the top ten hold around a sixth of the sample. Rearrangement joined TRBV7-8 to TRBJ2-2, and perhaps TRBD1 as D gene, on 7 matching bases. The origin of this receptor is a human donor in good health (CMV status not recorded). Some clones in this sample may be carry-over from other donors' samples. This material consisted of cultured PBMCs, taken from culture after CMV antigen stimulation. The nucleotides are TGTGCCAGCAGCTTCGGAGGGGGCCGCACCGGGGAGCTGTTTTTT. It is translated as CASSFGGGRTGELFF.